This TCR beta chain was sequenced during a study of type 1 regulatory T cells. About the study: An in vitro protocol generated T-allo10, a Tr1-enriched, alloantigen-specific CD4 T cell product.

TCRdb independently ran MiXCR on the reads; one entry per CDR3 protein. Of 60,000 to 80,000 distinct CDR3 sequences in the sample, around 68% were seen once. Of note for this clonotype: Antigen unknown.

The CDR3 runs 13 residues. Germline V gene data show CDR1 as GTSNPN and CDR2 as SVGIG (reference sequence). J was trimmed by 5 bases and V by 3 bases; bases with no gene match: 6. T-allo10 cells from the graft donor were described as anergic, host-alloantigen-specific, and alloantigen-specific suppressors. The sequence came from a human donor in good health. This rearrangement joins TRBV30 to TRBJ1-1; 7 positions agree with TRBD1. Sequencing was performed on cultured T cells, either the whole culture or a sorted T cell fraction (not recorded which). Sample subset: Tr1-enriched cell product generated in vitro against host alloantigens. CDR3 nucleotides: TGTGCCTGGAGCCAGACAGGGCTTACTGAAGCTTTCTTT. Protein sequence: CAWSQTGLTEAFF.